This T cell receptor beta chain is drawn from a study of beta chain features in type 1 diabetes. The whole isolated RNA underwent reverse transcription, so sequencing captured expressed TCRB transcripts. Sequencing used immunoSEQ multiplex PCR; TCRdb keeps in-frame clones, though not all of them. This table holds over 150,000 clones, roughly 8% found once. Sorting of CD4+ naive, central memory, regulatory and stem cell-like memory cells was performed via CD45RO/CCR7/CD25/CD127/CD95/CD27. In its sample, this clone was seen a few times. The antigen is undetermined. Points from the study as a whole: In patients and controls equally, PCR might favor templates that are shorter. Unsettled here was the matter of whether HLA type influences TCRB rearrangement.

Trimming stripped 4 bases from V and 8 bases from J, with 12 bases between. The V gene's germline CDR1 is SNHLY and CDR2 FYNNEI. The CDR3 length is 13 residues. This TCR came from a man between 18 and 29 years old in good health. The V gene is TRBV2, the J gene TRBJ2-1; TRBD2 might be the D (5 bases). Specimen: central memory CD4+ T cells from blood. Written as DNA, the CDR3 is TGTGCCAGCAGTGCCGGGGTTTTCGATGAGCAGTTCTTC. It codes for CASSAGVFDEQFF.